The rows below give T cell receptor beta chains drawn from one sample of a study of shared clonotypes between healthy human individuals. Sequencing was performed with immunoSEQ multiplex PCR; in TCRdb, only in-frame clones are kept and a portion is missing. In the table there are some 1,600,000 clones, about 98% of which are singletons. The sample comprised naive CD4+ T cells sorted from blood. The receptors were gathered from a man younger than 45 in good health. Both conserved end residues are part of each CDR3. The listing skips clone size in some rows; elsewhere it reads once, few, many or a size class.

abundance	v_gene	CDR3aa
NA	TRBV18	CASSPIHHLNQPQHF
once	TRBV23-1	CASSRAPGQGETQYF
NA	TRBV28	CASSQKFTEAFF
NA	TRBV10-1	CASSELTSPDTQYF
NA	TRBV5-1	CASSSGLAVSYEQYF
once	TRBV7-9	CASSLDPGRISGNTIYF
NA	TRBV7-9	CASSPVYEQYF
NA	TRBV28	CASSLSNLQGGGYTF
NA	TRBV25-1	CASGQFGNTGELFF
NA	TRBV7-2	CASSRDRGGEKLFF
NA	TRBV6-6	CASSYSSLNIGEQYF
NA	TRBV14	CASSPNFAGELFF
NA	TRBV7-8	CASSKTGYEQYF
NA	TRBV7-9	CASSRGATNEKLFF
NA	TRBV5-1	CASSRRDPPIYEQYF
once	TRBV6-6	CASSYSGRVSGNTIYF
NA	TRBV9	CASSVDPNTGELFF
NA	TRBV27	CASRFAVTPSGANVLTF
NA	TRBV7-9	CASNSDLNYGYTF
NA	TRBV5-1	CASSLAQSSGNTIYF
NA	TRBV18	CASSPVAGTTYEQYF
NA	TRBV6-1	CASSERQTYEQYF
NA	TRBV6-5	CASSYSQNNQPQHF
once	TRBV2	CASSVFSGANVLTF
NA	TRBV7-7	CASSFRLAGGSDEQFF
NA	TRBV7-6	CASSLAGGEQYF
NA	TRBV10-3	CAAGATGLSYNEQFF
NA	TRBV19	CASSIGQGANYEQYF
once	TRBV5-4	CASSLRTGKNTGELFF
once	TRBV5-1	CASSLAGRRQETQYF
NA	TRBV5-6	CASSSFIWRERGQGTEAFF
NA	TRBV9	CASSLGRVAGGQETQYF
NA	TRBV10-1	CASSLGGRSTGELFF
NA	TRBV7-9	CASATAGTEAFF
NA	TRBV19	CASNLGGRGVYQQFF
NA	TRBV5-4	CASYPGQGVEETQYF
NA	TRBV11-3	CASSLGISGQGQETQYF
NA	TRBV19	CASEGRSVLGNEQFF
NA	TRBV9	CASNLGHSNEKLFF
NA	TRBV6-5	CASSPDRGRDQPQHF
NA	TRBV6-5	CASSYARTGAGEQYF
once	TRBV5-6	CASSDRGQFTGELFF
NA	TRBV27	CASSFLTNSYEQYF
NA	TRBV7-2	CASSLRERRDIQYF
NA	TRBV10-2	CASSGNRVGTYEQYF
NA	TRBV7-9	CASSLAWREAYEQYF
NA	TRBV10-3	CAAHPGQGVGELFF
NA	TRBV28	CASTQPGTYEQYF
NA	TRBV2	CASSEGLEETQYF
NA	TRBV19	CASSTTAYNTEAFF
NA	TRBV2	CASSEGGGSTDTQYF